This TCR beta chain is drawn from a study of blood T cells in healthy people across ages. Overall study findings and caveats: Per million T cells, TCR beta diversity dropped about linearly as age rose. Versus aged donors, long-lived donors had higher diversity and more naive CD4+ cells.

CDR1 and CDR2 from the germline V gene are MNHEY and SVGEGT. The trim removed 5 bases at V and 7 bases at J, leaving 6 bases unmatched. The CDR3 is 13 amino acids. Combining a sample-barcoded 5' primer with a J-beta primer mix, a second PCR ran for 7 to 11 cycles. Each of the cDNA molecules was tagged by a template-switch adaptor with 12 random nucleotides. TCRdb redid the calling of the 5' RACE reads with MiXCR, one entry per CDR3 protein. The data show about 830,000 distinct CDR3 sequences, with 60% to 80% seen just once and about 27% held by the top ten. Aged about 6 to 90, donors were systemically healthy Caucasians from Russia. Comments on this clonotype: Its antigen remains unknown.

The receptor's source is a man aged 30 to 39 in good health. Sequenced: blood. This chain links TRBV6-2 or TRBV6-3 with TRBJ1-1; 8 bases align to TRBD1. In DNA, the CDR3 is TGTGCCAGCAGTCCCGGGACAGGTAATGAAGCTTTCTTT. Amino acids: CASSPGTGNEAFF.